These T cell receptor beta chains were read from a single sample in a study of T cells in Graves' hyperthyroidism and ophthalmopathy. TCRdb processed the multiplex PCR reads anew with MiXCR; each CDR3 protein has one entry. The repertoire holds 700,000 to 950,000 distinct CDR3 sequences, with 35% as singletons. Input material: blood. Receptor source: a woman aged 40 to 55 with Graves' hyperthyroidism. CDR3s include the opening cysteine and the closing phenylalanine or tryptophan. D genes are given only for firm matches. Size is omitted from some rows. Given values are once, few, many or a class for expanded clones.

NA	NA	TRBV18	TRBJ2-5	CASSPARALETQYF	TGTGCCAGCTCACCGGCCAGGGCCCTAGAGACCCAGTACTTC
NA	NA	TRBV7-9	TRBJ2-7	CASDLGSSYEQYF	TGTGCCAGCGATCTCGGGAGCTCCTACGAGCAGTACTTC
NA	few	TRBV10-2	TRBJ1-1	CATRASEAFF	TGCGCCACCAGGGCCAGTGAAGCTTTCTTT
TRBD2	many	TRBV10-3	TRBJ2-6	CAISEKKGTSGSSGANVLTF	TGTGCCATCAGTGAGAAAAAAGGGACTAGCGGGAGCTCTGGGGCCAACGTCCTGACTTTC
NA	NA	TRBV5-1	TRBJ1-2	CASSFYGGIYGYTF	TGCGCCAGCAGCTTTTATGGGGGGATCTATGGCTACACCTTC
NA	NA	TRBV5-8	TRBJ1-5	CASSSTENQETQHF	TGTGCCAGCAGCTCGACAGAAAACCAAGAGACCCAGCATTTT
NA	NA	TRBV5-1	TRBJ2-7	CASQPQGGMEQYF	TGCGCCAGCCAACCACAGGGTGGCATGGAGCAGTACTTC
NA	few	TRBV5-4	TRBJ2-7	CASSDQISYEQYF	TGTGCCAGCAGCGATCAGATCTCCTACGAGCAGTACTTC
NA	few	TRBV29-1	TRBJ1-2	CSVDSIYGYTF	TGCAGCGTTGATTCGATCTATGGCTACACCTTC
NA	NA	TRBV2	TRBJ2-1	CASSELGWYNEQFF	TGTGCCAGCAGTGAATTGGGGTGGTACAATGAGCAGTTCTTC
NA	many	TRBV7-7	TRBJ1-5	CASSHERRGSNQPQHF	TGTGCTAGCAGCCACGAGCGGAGGGGCTCCAATCAGCCCCAGCATTTT
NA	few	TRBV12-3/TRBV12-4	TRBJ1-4	CASARRAPGEKLFF	TGTGCCAGCGCCCGGAGGGCCCCGGGGGAAAAACTGTTTTTT
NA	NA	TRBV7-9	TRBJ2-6	CASSFSQGAGANVLTF	TGTGCCAGCAGCTTTTCCCAGGGAGCTGGGGCCAACGTCCTGACTTTC
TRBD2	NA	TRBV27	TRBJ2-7	CASSGTSGYEQYF	TGTGCCAGCAGTGGGACTAGCGGATACGAGCAGTACTTC
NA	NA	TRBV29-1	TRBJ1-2	CRLGSDRGYTF	TGCAGACTGGGGTCAGACCGGGGCTACACCTTC
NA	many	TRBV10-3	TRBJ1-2	CAISEQVSIGYTF	TGTGCCATCAGTGAACAGGTTTCCATTGGCTACACCTTC
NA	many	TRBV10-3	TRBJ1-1	CAISMQLWTEAFF	TGTGCCATTAGCATGCAGCTCTGGACTGAAGCTTTCTTT
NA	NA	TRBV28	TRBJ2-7	CASSRSGGLYEQYF	TGTGCCAGCAGTCGGAGTGGGGGGCTCTACGAGCAGTACTTC
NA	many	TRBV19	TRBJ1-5	CASSTQTNQPQHF	TGTGCCAGTAGTACGCAGACAAATCAGCCCCAGCATTTT
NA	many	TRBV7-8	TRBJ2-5	CASSLTGGPGETQYF	TGTGCCAGCAGCTTGACCGGGGGCCCGGGGGAGACCCAGTACTTC
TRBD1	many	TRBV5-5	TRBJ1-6	CASSLEAGGNPNSPLHF	TGTGCCAGCAGCTTGGAGGCAGGGGGCAACCCTAATTCACCCCTCCACTTT
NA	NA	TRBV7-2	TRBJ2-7	CASSLYPSDSSYEQYF	TGTGCCAGCAGCTTATACCCCTCGGACAGTTCCTACGAGCAGTACTTC
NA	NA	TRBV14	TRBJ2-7	CASSQVDITYEQYF	TGTGCCAGCAGCCAAGTGGACATCACCTACGAGCAGTACTTC
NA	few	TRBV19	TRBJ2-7	CASSTAISYEQYF	TGTGCCAGTAGTACCGCAATATCCTACGAGCAGTACTTC
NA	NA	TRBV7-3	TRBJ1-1	CASSRGFVGLDTEAFF	TGCGCCAGCAGTCGGGGGTTCGTCGGTTTGGACACTGAAGCTTTCTTT
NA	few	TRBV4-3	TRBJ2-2	CASSQDNVPGHTGELFF	TGCGCCAGCAGCCAAGATAATGTACCAGGGCACACCGGGGAGCTGTTTTTT
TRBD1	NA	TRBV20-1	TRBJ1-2	CSAGQVPGGNYGYTF	TGCAGTGCGGGACAGGTTCCCGGGGGCAACTATGGCTACACCTTC
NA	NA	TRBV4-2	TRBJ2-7	CASSLFRDLSYEQYF	TGTGCCAGCAGCCTTTTCCGGGACCTATCCTACGAGCAGTACTTC
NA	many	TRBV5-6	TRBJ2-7	CASSLRDTPYEQYF	TGTGCCAGCAGCTTAAGGGACACCCCCTACGAGCAGTACTTC
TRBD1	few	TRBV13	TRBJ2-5	CASSLGTGWGQETQYF	TGTGCCAGCAGCTTGGGGACAGGGTGGGGTCAAGAGACCCAGTACTTC
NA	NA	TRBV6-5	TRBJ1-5	CASSYLSGGHQPQHF	TGTGCCAGCAGTTACCTCAGCGGGGGGCATCAGCCCCAGCATTTT
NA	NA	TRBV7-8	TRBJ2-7	CASSQDSHIYEQYF	TGTGCCAGCAGCCAAGATAGCCACATCTACGAGCAGTACTTC
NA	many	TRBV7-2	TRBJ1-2	CASSVFRDGNYGYTF	TGTGCCAGCAGCGTATTCCGGGACGGCAACTATGGCTACACCTTC